These 29 T cell receptor beta chains originate from one sample sequenced in a study of T cells in Graves' hyperthyroidism and ophthalmopathy. Regions amplified from RNA transcripts were the TCR beta CDR3 regions. The HTBI primer set was used in a first-round RT-PCR of the TCR CDR3. TCRdb itself ran the multiplex PCR reads through MiXCR, one entry per CDR3 protein. The sample holds about 95,000 distinct CDR3 sequences, roughly 40% seen once. Input material: peripheral blood or thyroid tissue (not recorded which). All receptors come from a woman under 40 with Graves' hyperthyroidism.

This clonotype was counted only a few times. A much larger clone sits a single nucleotide away, making a read error possible. The chain combines TRBV7-2 with TRBJ2-2; 13 positions agree with TRBD2. This CDR3 region has 16 residues. Germline CDR1 reads SGHTA; CDR2 reads FQGNSA. The J segment lost 4 bases and the V segment lost 7 bases, leaving 6 bases of the junction unmatched. The CDR3 sequence is CASNPGTSGTTGELFF. CDR3 coding DNA: TGTGCCAGCAACCCGGGGACTAGCGGGACCACCGGGGAGCTGTTTTTT.

This chain uses TRBV5-1 with TRBJ2-2; possibly TRBD1 for D (5 bases). The V gene lost 2 bases and the J gene lost 8 bases, with 7 bases spanning the gap. Germline V lookup: CDR1 SGHRS, CDR2 YFSETQ. The CDR3 has 12 amino acids. CDR3 in amino acids: CASSLGVGELFF. CDR3 bases: TGCGCCAGCAGCTTAGGGGTTGGGGAGCTGTTTTTT.

The sample holds many counts of this clonotype. This chain uses TRBV29-1 with TRBJ2-7, with 8 bases matching TRBD2. The CDR3 has 15 residues. Germline trimming cut 6 bases from V and 2 bases from J; bases unmatched to any gene: 12. From germline, CDR1 is SQVTM and CDR2 ANQGSEA. CDR3 sequence reads: CSVREAIRAPYEQYF. The CDR3 DNA sequence: TGCAGCGTGCGGGAGGCTATCCGGGCCCCCTACGAGCAGTACTTC.

This clonotype has a count of ten or more. V gene TRBV5-8 combines with J gene TRBJ2-5; D possibly corresponds to TRBD2 (6 bases). Germline V CDR1 and CDR2: SGHTS, YDEGEE. CDR3 length: 13 amino acids. Trimming took 2 bases from V and 6 from J, leaving 11 bases between them. CDR3 coding DNA: TGTGCCAGCAGCTTTCACGGGAGAAAGACCCAGTACTTC. Protein product: CASSFHGRKTQYF.

This clonotype was seen ten or more times. The chain employs TRBV9 and TRBJ1-6; perhaps TRBD1 as D (5 bases). The CDR3 length is 12 residues. Trimming stripped 7 bases from V and 5 bases from J, with 7 bases between. Germline V gene data show CDR1 as SGDLS and CDR2 as YYNGEE. The CDR3 DNA follows: TGTGCCAGCTTACAGGATAATTCACCCCTCCACTTT. Amino acids: CASLQDNSPLHF.

V is TRBV7-3 and J is TRBJ1-2, with D maybe TRBD1 (6 bases). CDR1 is SGHTA, CDR2 FQGTGA, per germline. Trimming pared 5 bases from V and 4 bases from J, leaving 11 bases between. The CDR3 totals 13 residues. CDR3 DNA sequence: TGTGCCAGCAGCCTCCGGACAGTCTATGGCTACACCTTC. Amino acids: CASSLRTVYGYTF.

Many counts were recorded for this clonotype. The chain employs TRBV19 and TRBJ1-1; 7 nucleotides match TRBD1. CDR1 LNHDA and CDR2 SQIVND come from the germline V gene (reference sequence). The CDR3 is 14 amino acids. J was trimmed by 4 bases and V by 5 bases; bases with no gene match: 7. CDR3 DNA: TGTGCCAGTAGTGCAACAGGGGCGGTCACTGAAGCTTTCTTT. Protein: CASSATGAVTEAFF.

On this clonotype itself: Possible read error: a much larger clone is one base away. The CDR3 loop reads CAGSPPGDPHEQYF. The CDR3 DNA follows: TGTGCCGGCTCACCCCCCGGGGACCCTCACGAGCAGTACTTC. The chain couples TRBV7-2 to TRBJ2-7, with D perhaps given as TRBD1 or TRBD2 (5 bases each). Trimming shortened V by 11 bases and J by 5 bases, and 22 bases separated the two germline ends. This CDR3 is 14 amino acids long. Germline V gene lookup returns CDR1 SGHTA and CDR2 FQGNSA.

The chain employs TRBV20-1 and TRBJ2-7; D is unresolved. The CDR3 has 14 residues. The germline gives CDR1 DFQATT, CDR2 SNEGSKA (reference sequence). V was clipped by 0 bases and J by 1 base, with 10 bases between them. CDR3 coding DNA: TGCAGTGCTAGAGATCAAGCCTATTCCTACGAGCAGTACTTC. Translation gives CSARDQAYSYEQYF.

This clonotype was counted many times. V is TRBV6-6 and J is TRBJ2-7; D ambiguous. Trimming left V 0 bases short and J 4 bases short, with 7 bases between. Germline V gives CDR1 MNHNY, CDR2 SVGAGI (reference sequence). The length of the CDR3 is 13 residues. The CDR3 nucleotides are TGTGCCAGCAGTTACTCTTCCCGGTACGAGCAGTACTTC. Translating it yields CASSYSSRYEQYF.

This clonotype was seen repeatedly, ten times or more. The chain has TRBV4-1 and TRBJ1-4; TRBD1 aligns across 8 bases. Per germline, CDR1 MGHRA and CDR2 YSYEKL. V shed 1 base, J shed 8 bases, and the junction held 3 bases outside the gene matches. The CDR3 is 14 residues long. The CDR3 sequence is CASSQGAGGEKLFF. DNA for the CDR3: TGCGCCAGCAGCCAAGGGGCAGGGGGCGAAAAACTGTTTTTT.

This clonotype was observed many times. This chain joins TRBV6-5 and TRBJ2-2; TRBD1 matches at 8 bases. With 6 bases clipped from V and 7 bases from J, the junction kept 7 bases outside the gene matches. Germline lookup yields CDR1 MNHEY and CDR2 SVGAGI. CDR3 size: 14 residues. CDR3 in amino acids: CASRRRDRIGELFF. CDR3 in DNA: TGTGCCAGCAGACGCCGGGACAGGATCGGGGAGCTGTTTTTT.

The CDR3 loop reads CSARSEAPEQYF. The CDR3 DNA sequence: TGCAGTGCTAGATCAGAGGCCCCCGAGCAGTACTTC. The rearrangement uses TRBV20-1 and TRBJ2-7; no clear D. Germline V CDR1 and CDR2: DFQATT, SNEGSKA (reference sequence). The CDR3 is 12 residues long. Between the trimmed V and J ends, which lost 2 bases and 6 bases, there was a span of 11 bases.

This clonotype was picked up a small number of times. The chain carries TRBV28 and TRBJ1-5; the D is unclear. This CDR3 is built from 16 residues. The ends were cut back, 5 bases at V and 0 bases at J, with 14 bases in the middle. Germline V gene sequence: CDR1 MDHEN, CDR2 SYDVKM. The CDR3 sequence: CASSTPSTISNQPQHF. In DNA, the CDR3 is TGTGCCAGCAGTACCCCCTCCACGATTAGCAATCAGCCCCAGCATTTT.

This clonotype was seen many times. This rearrangement joins TRBV6-6 to TRBJ1-5, with D uncertain. Between the trimmed V and J ends, which lost 7 bases and 5 bases, there was a span of 12 bases. CDR3 size: 13 residues. From germline, CDR1 is MNHNY and CDR2 SVGAGI (reference sequence). CDR3 in DNA: TGTGCCAGCATGAAGAGGGAGCATCAGCCCCAGCATTTT. Its translation: CASMKREHQPQHF.

The table lists this clonotype with many counts. The rearrangement links TRBV12-3 or TRBV12-4 to TRBJ2-7, with 7 bases aligning to TRBD1. This CDR3 region has 13 residues. Losses at the gene ends were 7 bases for V and 7 bases for J; bases not matched to a gene: 10. The CDR3: CASTVSTGREQYF. The CDR3 nucleotides read TGTGCCAGCACCGTTTCGACAGGGCGAGAGCAGTACTTC.

In this sample, this clonotype turned up many times. This chain connects TRBV28 to TRBJ1-1; unclear D gene. CDR1 MDHEN and CDR2 SYDVKM come from the germline V gene. Between the trimmed V and J ends, which lost 2 bases and 9 bases, there was a span of 10 bases. CDR3 length equals 12 residues. The DNA of the CDR3 is TGTGCCAGCAGTTTACAGGCAGATCAAGCTTTCTTT. Protein product: CASSLQADQAFF.

This CDR3 is CASSLDPQGSSYEQYF. The CDR3 DNA reads as TGTGCCAGCAGCTTAGATCCCCAGGGCAGTTCCTACGAGCAGTACTTC. The chain couples TRBV7-6 to TRBJ2-7; D may be TRBD1 (5 bases). V was trimmed by 1 base and J by 1 base, leaving 14 bases between them. The CDR3 covers 16 residues. Germline assignment: CDR1 SGHVS and CDR2 FNYEAQ.

This clonotype was observed many times. The chain recombines TRBV20-1 with TRBJ2-5, with TRBD2 matching over 9 bases. In germline, CDR1 is DFQATT, CDR2 SNEGSKA (reference sequence). With 3 bases clipped from V and 1 base from J, the junction kept 6 bases outside the gene matches. The CDR3 has 15 residues. CDR3 region: CSASKGGRVQETQYF. CDR3 sequence (DNA): TGCAGTGCTAGTAAGGGCGGGAGGGTCCAAGAGACCCAGTACTTC.

This clonotype has a count of ten or more. The chain has TRBV12-3 or TRBV12-4 and TRBJ2-7; D remains ambiguous. This CDR3 has 13 amino acids. V was clipped by 6 bases and J by 7 bases, with 16 bases between them. Here the CDR3 reads CASRAWTGGEQYF. The CDR3 DNA sequence: TGTGCCAGCAGAGCCTGGACGGGTGGGGAGCAGTACTTC.

There are many counts of this clonotype. This rearrangement joins TRBV12-3 or TRBV12-4 to TRBJ1-5; D is undetermined. CDR3 length equals 13 residues. Trimming shortened V by 4 bases and J by 5 bases, and 9 bases separated the two germline ends. Written as DNA, the CDR3 is TGTGCCAGCAGTTATCTGGACGATCAGCCCCAGCATTTT. Amino acids: CASSYLDDQPQHF.

As to this clonotype: This could be a read error, since a much larger clone is one nucleotide away. Here the CDR3 omits its conserved ending phenylalanine or tryptophan, so a read error is the likely source. The chain recombines TRBV13 with TRBJ1-1; D is unresolved. The germline gives CDR1 PRHDT, CDR2 FYEKMQ (reference sequence). V lost 5 bases and J lost 0, with 10 bases in between. The CDR3 runs 14 residues. Here the CDR3 reads CASSREDVNTEAFL. CDR3 nucleotides: TGTGCCAGCAGCCGGGAGGACGTGAACACTGAAGCTTTCCTT.

The V and J genes are TRBV29-1 and TRBJ1-1; D gene unclear. V was trimmed by 7 bases and J by 3 bases, leaving 9 bases between them. The germline CDR1 and CDR2 sequences are SQVTM and ANQGSEA. The length of the CDR3 is 11 residues. The CDR3 DNA reads as TGCAGCGCCCTCGGGTACACTGAAGCTTTCTTT. It yields the protein CSALGYTEAFF. The variable domain in full, with the rest retrieved from reference TRBV29-1 and TRBJ1-1, is SAVISQKPSRDICQRGTSLTIQCQVDSQVTMMFWYRQQPGQSLTLIATANQGSEATYESGFVIDKFPISRPNLTFSTLTVSNMSPEDSSIYLCSALGYTEAFFGQGTRLTVV.

The chain couples TRBV6-5 to TRBJ1-1; weak D call: TRBD1 (5 bases). CDR3 length equals 15 residues. CDR1 and CDR2 (germline): MNHEY, SVGAGI. V was clipped by 1 base and J by 3 bases, with 12 bases between them. The CDR3 coding sequence is TGTGCCAGCAGTTACTGGACAAGGGGAGACACTGAAGCTTTCTTT. Protein: CASSYWTRGDTEAFF.

The sample holds a few counts of this clonotype. A read error is possible here, since a much larger clone lies one base away. Lacking the conserved final phenylalanine or tryptophan, this CDR3 likely reflects a read error. This rearrangement joins TRBV20-1 to TRBJ1-5; no firm D call. V was trimmed by 6 bases and J by 0 bases, leaving 15 bases between them. This CDR3 comprises 15 residues. Germline V gene sequence: CDR1 DFQATT, CDR2 SNEGSKA (reference sequence). CDR3 in DNA: TGCAGTGCCCTTTCGACTGGGAATAGCAATCAGCCCCAGCATCTT. Residues: CSALSTGNSNQPQHL.

This clonotype was detected many times. The chain combines TRBV7-8 with TRBJ2-7; D is unclear. Germline V lookup: CDR1 SGHVS, CDR2 FQNEAQ. This CDR3 has 13 residues. V dropped 2 bases and J dropped 5 bases, with 10 bases sitting between them. The CDR3 reads CASSLNNRHEQYF. Here the CDR3 DNA reads TGTGCCAGCAGCTTAAACAATCGGCACGAGCAGTACTTC.

This rearrangement joins TRBV13 to TRBJ2-1; 7 bases are a match to TRBD2. With 5 bases clipped from V and 4 bases from J, the junction kept 14 bases outside the gene matches. The germline V gene has CDR1 PRHDT and CDR2 FYEKMQ (reference sequence). This CDR3 is 17 amino acids long. The CDR3 spells CASSHARSSGPYNEQFF. The CDR3 DNA is TGTGCCAGCAGCCACGCGAGGTCTAGCGGACCGTACAATGAGCAGTTCTTC.

This clonotype was seen at least ten times. This chain connects TRBV20-1 to TRBJ2-7, with 8 bases fitting TRBD1. The V segment lost 1 base and the J segment 6 bases; nucleotides outside the gene matches: 5. Germline CDR1 is DFQATT and CDR2 is SNEGSKA (reference sequence). The CDR3 loop spans 13 amino acids. CDR3 protein: CSARGRTGSEQYF. In DNA form, the CDR3 reads TGCAGTGCTAGAGGCCGGACAGGGTCCGAGCAGTACTTC.

This chain links TRBV9 with TRBJ2-7; perhaps TRBD1 as D (5 bases). V was shortened by 4 bases and J by 2 bases, with 13 bases between the two germline ends. Germline V lookup: CDR1 SGDLS, CDR2 YYNGEE. CDR3 length equals 14 residues. The CDR3 here is CASSPSGWAYEQYF. The CDR3 DNA reads TGTGCCAGCAGCCCTTCAGGGTGGGCCTACGAGCAGTACTTC.